This paragraph covers one TCR beta chain sequence. Other DNA sequences in this sample translate to the same CDR3. Per the germline V gene, CDR1 is MNHEY and CDR2 is SMNVEV (reference sequence). The CDR3 spans 14 residues. Trimming took off 0 bases at V and 2 bases at J, with 8 bases between the two ends. Donors were grouped by their self-reported clinical history. Two negative PCRs, clearance, or symptom resolution were required of recovered Cohort 3 donors. Authors' data handling: Counts of nucleated cells, estimated from reference gene primer amplification, were obtained. The repertoire was sequenced with immunoSEQ multiplex PCR; TCRdb's copy has only in-frame clones and lacks some. V and J calls and clone size are copied from that table; D and trimming were computed from the DNA. The data contain about 180,000 clones, roughly 83% of them singletons. The record originates from a study of blood T cell repertoires in COVID-19. Looking at the study overall: The United States, Italy and Spain were the sources of the acute and convalescent COVID-19 samples.

The material sequenced was PBMCs or T cells enriched from blood (not recorded which). The J gene is TRBJ2-7, the V gene TRBV27; D might be TRBD1 (6 bases). The source is a woman under 40 who had recovered from COVID-19. The CDR3 nucleotides are TGTGCCAGCAGTTTATCTCAGGGGCCCTACGAGCAGTACTTC. Translated: CASSLSQGPYEQYF.